What follows are 6 T cell receptor beta chains derived from one specimen sequenced in a study of shared clonotypes between healthy human individuals. Libraries were prepared by immunoSEQ multiplex PCR; TCRdb keeps only in-frame clonotypes and omits some of them. The table records 650,000 to 800,000 clones, over 60% of them present only once. Sequencing was done on a sample of memory CD4+ T cells sorted from blood. Sample subset: CD45RA-negative fraction. The receptors stem from a woman aged 25 to 39 in good health.

This clone was counted a few times. The chain recombines TRBV5-1 with TRBJ2-7, with TRBD2 identical over 7 bases. Losses at the gene ends were 0 bases for V and 3 bases for J; bases not matched to a gene: 3. From germline, CDR1 is SGHRS and CDR2 YFSETQ. This CDR3 has 14 amino acids. CDR3 sequence: CASSLVPGGYEQYF. In DNA form, the CDR3 reads TGCGCCAGCAGCTTGGTCCCGGGAGGCTACGAGCAGTACTTC.

This clone appeared a single time. The chain employs TRBV30 and TRBJ1-4; D remains ambiguous. CDR3 length equals 13 residues. Germline V lookup: CDR1 GTSNPN, CDR2 SVGIG (reference sequence). The V and J ends lost 1 base and 7 bases respectively, with 10 bases between them. CDR3 nucleotide sequence: TGTGCCTGGAGTGCTTTGCGTTTTGAAAAACTGTTTTTT. The encoded protein is CAWSALRFEKLFF.

The gene calls are TRBV18 and TRBJ1-1, with 8 bases lining up with TRBD1. The CDR3 has 16 residues. CDR1 is KGHSH and CDR2 is LQKENI in the germline V gene. V shed 1 base and J 3 bases; nucleotides not matched to a gene: 7. Written as DNA, the CDR3 is TGTGCCAGCTCACCACGGCAGGGGGCACGACACACTGAAGCTTTCTTT. It is translated as CASSPRQGARHTEAFF.

Details on this clone: Other DNA variants within this sample encode the same CDR3. The chain carries TRBV7-3 and TRBJ1-1; D call uncertain. Per germline, CDR1 SGHTA and CDR2 FQGTGA. The CDR3 loop spans 13 amino acids. Trimming pared 5 bases from V and 3 bases from J, leaving 10 bases between. The CDR3 region has the DNA TGTGCCAGCAGCCGACAAAGGGACACTGAAGCTTTCTTT. It translates to CASSRQRDTEAFF.

This clone was seen a few times. The same CDR3 also results from other DNA sequences found in this sample. The chain carries TRBV29-1 and TRBJ1-5; 9 bases are a match to TRBD1. The CDR3 has 12 amino acids. The germline V gene has CDR1 SQVTM and CDR2 ANQGSEA. The J segment lost 4 bases and the V segment lost 6 bases, leaving 1 base of the junction unmatched. In DNA, the CDR3 is TGCAGCGTCGGGACAGGGAATCAGCCCCAGCATTTT. Translated, it gives CSVGTGNQPQHF.

The chain links TRBV18 to TRBJ2-2; 11 bases map to TRBD2. Germline V CDR1 and CDR2: KGHSH, LQKENI. This CDR3 comprises 18 residues. V was clipped by 1 base and J by 4 bases; unmatched bases: 8. CDR3 sequence (DNA): TGTGCCAGCTCACCACTCCTCGCCGGGACTAGCGGCACCGGGGAGCTGTTTTTT. This codes for CASSPLLAGTSGTGELFF.